Below, one TCR beta chain is given with its context. No antigen is known for it. CD8+CD57+ cell expansion had been shown by flow cytometry in patients chosen for sequencing. Blood sampling was performed on the patients, and none of them had received therapy by then. The data were obtained in a study of CD8+CD57+ T cells in acquired aplastic anemia. Study overall: DNA recovered from sorted CD4+ and CD8+ cells had a mean of 3.2 ug.

Study observations and caveats: CD8+ Simpson's diversity in patients was not significantly different from that in controls. Patients and controls turned out to have approximately 29 CD8+ CDR3 sequences in common.

TCR beta VDJ combinations and CDR3 sequences were profiled from genomic DNA. Via MiXCR, TCRdb re-called the reads, giving one row per CDR3 protein. Among about half a million distinct CDR3 sequences listed, around a third were seen once. The TCR sequence derives from a human donor with aplastic anemia. Sequencing was done on a sample of sorted CD4+, CD8+, or CD8+CD57+ T cells (not recorded which) from PBMCs.

The CDR3 loop is CAISEDSKAFF. CDR3 DNA sequence: TGTGCCATCAGCGAGGACAGTAAAGCTTTCTTT. This sequence joins TRBV10-3 and TRBJ1-1; TRBD1 is a possible D gene (6 bases). The CDR3 totals 11 residues. Per germline, CDR1 ENHRY and CDR2 SYGVKD. V lost 6 bases and J lost 9, with 11 bases in between.